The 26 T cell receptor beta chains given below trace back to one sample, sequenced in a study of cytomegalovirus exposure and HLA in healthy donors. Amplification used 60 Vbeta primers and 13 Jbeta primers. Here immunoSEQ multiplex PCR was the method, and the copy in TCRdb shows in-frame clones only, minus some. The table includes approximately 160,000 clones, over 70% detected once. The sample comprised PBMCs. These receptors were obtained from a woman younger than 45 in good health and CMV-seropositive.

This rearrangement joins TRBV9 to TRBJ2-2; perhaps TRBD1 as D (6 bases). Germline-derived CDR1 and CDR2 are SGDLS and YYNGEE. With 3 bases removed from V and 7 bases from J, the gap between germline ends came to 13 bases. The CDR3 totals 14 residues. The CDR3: CASSARTDHGELFF. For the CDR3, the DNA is TGTGCCAGCAGCGCTCGGACAGACCACGGGGAGCTGTTTTTT. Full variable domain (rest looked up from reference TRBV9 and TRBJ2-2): DSGVTQTPKHLITATGQRVTLRCSPRSGDLSVYWYQQSLDQGLQFLIQYYNGEERAKGNILERFSAQQFPDLHSELNLSSLELGDSALYFCASSARTDHGELFFGEGSRLTVL.

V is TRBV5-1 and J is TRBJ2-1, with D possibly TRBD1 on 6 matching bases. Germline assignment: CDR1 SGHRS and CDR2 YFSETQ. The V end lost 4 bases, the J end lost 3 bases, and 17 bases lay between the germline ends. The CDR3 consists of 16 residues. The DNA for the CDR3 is TGCGCCAGCAGCATTGGACAGTTAGGGGGCTACAATGAGCAGTTCTTC. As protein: CASSIGQLGGYNEQFF.

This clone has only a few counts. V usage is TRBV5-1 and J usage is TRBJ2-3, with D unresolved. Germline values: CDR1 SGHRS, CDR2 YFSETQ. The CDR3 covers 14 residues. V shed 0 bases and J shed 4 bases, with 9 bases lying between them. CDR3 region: CASSLDGYADTQYF. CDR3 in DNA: TGCGCCAGCAGCTTGGACGGGTATGCAGATACGCAGTATTTT.

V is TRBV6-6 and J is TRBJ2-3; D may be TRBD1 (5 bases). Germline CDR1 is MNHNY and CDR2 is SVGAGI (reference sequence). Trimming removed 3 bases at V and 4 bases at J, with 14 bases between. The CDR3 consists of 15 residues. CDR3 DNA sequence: TGTGCCAGCAGTTATCGGCAGGGAAGGGCAGATACGCAGTATTTT. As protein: CASSYRQGRADTQYF.

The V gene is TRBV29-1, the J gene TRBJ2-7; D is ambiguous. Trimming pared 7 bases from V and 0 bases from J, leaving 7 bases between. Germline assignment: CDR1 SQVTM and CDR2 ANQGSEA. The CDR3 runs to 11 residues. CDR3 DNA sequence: TGCAGCGGAATTAGCTCCTACGAGCAGTACTTC. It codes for CSGISSYEQYF.

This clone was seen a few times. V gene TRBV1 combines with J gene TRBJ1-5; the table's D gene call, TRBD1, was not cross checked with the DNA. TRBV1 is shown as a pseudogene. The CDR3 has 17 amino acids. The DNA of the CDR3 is TGCACCAGCAGCCAAGATCCCCGACAGTCCGACGGTCAGCCCCAGCATTTT. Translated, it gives CTSSQDPRQSDGQPQHF.

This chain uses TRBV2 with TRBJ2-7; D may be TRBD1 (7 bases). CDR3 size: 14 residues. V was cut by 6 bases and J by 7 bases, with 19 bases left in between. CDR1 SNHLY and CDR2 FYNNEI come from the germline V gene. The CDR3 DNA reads TGTGCCAGCAGGGCGGGACAGAGGACAATGGAGCAGTACTTC. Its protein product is CASRAGQRTMEQYF.

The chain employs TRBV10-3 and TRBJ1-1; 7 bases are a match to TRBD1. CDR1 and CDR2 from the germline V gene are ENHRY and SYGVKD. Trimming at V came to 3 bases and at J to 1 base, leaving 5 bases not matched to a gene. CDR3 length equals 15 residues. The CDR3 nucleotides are TGTGCCATCAGTGACCCGGGACAGCAGAACACTGAAGCTTTCTTT. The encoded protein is CAISDPGQQNTEAFF.

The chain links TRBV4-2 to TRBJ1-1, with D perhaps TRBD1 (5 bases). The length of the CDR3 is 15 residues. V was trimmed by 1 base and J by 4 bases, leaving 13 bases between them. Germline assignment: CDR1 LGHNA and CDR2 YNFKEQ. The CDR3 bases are TGTGCCAGCAGCCAAGTCGGGGGGTCGGGCACTGAAGCTTTCTTT. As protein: CASSQVGGSGTEAFF.

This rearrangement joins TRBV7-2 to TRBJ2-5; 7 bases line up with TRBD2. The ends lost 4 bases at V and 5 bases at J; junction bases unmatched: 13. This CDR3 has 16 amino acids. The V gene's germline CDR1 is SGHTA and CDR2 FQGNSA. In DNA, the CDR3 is TGTGCCAGCAGCTCAATCCGGGCTAGCGGTCGGGAGACCCAGTACTTC. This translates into CASSSIRASGRETQYF.

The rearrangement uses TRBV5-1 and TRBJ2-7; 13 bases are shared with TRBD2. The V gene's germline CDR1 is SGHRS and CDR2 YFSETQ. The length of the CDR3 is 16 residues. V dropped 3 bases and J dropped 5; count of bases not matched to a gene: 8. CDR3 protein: CASSWRGTSGMDEQYF. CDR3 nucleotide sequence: TGCGCCAGCAGCTGGCGGGGGACTAGCGGGATGGACGAGCAGTACTTC.

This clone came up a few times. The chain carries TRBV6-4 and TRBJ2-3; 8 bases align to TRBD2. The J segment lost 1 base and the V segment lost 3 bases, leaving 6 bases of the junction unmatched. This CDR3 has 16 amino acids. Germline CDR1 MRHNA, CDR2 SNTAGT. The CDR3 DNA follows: TGTGCCAGCAGTGATAGGGAGACTAGCGGCACAGATACGCAGTATTTT. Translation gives CASSDRETSGTDTQYF.

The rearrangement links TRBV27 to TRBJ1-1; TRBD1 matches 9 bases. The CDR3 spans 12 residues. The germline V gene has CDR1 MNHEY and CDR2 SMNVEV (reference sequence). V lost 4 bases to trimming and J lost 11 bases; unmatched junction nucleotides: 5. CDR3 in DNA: TGTGCCAGCAGTTACAGGGGGCAGGGCGCTTTCTTT. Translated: CASSYRGQGAFF.

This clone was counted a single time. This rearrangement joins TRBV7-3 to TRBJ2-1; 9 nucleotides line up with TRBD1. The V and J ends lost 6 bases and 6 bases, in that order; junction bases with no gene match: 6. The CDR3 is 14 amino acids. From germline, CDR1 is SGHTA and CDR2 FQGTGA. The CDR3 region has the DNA TGTGCCAGCAGGTCCGGGACAGGGTCCAATGAGCAGTTCTTC. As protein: CASRSGTGSNEQFF.

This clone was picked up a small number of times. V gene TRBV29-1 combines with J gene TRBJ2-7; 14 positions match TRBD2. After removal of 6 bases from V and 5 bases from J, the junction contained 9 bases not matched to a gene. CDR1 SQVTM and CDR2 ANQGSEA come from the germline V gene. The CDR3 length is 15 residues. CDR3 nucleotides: TGCAGCGTGAAGACTAGCGGGAGGGCCCAGAACGAGCAGTACTTC. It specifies CSVKTSGRAQNEQYF.

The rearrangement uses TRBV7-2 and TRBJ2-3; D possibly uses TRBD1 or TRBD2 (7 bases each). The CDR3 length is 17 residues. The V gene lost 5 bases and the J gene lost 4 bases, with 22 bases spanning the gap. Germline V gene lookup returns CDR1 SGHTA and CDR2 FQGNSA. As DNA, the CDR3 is TGTGCCAGCAGCATAGGGGGCCTAAGCGGGACTGCAGATACGCAGTATTTT. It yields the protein CASSIGGLSGTADTQYF.

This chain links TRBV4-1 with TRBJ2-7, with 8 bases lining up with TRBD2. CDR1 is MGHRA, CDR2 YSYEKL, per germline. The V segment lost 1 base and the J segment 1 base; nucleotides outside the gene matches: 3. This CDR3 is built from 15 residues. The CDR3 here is CASSQVTSGSYEQYF. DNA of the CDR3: TGCGCCAGCAGCCAAGTCACTAGCGGTTCCTACGAGCAGTACTTC.

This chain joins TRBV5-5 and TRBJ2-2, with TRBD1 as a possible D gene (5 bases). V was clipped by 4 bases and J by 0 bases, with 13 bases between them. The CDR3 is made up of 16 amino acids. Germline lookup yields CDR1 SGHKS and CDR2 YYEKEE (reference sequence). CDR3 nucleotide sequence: TGTGCCAGCAGCACCAGACAGCCAGCGAACACCGGGGAGCTGTTTTTT. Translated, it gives CASSTRQPANTGELFF.

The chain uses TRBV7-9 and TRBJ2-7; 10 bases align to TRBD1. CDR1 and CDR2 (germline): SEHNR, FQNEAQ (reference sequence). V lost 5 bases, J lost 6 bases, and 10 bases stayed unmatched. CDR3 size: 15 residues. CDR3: CASSPRGTGESEQYF. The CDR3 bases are TGTGCCAGCAGCCCAAGGGGGACAGGGGAGAGCGAGCAGTACTTC.

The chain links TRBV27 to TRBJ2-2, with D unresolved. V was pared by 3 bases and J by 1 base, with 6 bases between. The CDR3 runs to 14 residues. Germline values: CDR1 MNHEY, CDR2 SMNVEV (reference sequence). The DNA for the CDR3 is TGTGCCAGCAGTTTTGCAGTGAACACCGGGGAGCTGTTTTTT. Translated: CASSFAVNTGELFF.

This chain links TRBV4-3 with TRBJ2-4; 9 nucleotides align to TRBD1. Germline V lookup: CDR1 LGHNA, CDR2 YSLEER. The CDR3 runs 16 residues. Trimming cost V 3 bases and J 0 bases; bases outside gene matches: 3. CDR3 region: CASSQGQGIAKNIQYF. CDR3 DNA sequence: TGCGCCAGCAGCCAGGGACAGGGTATAGCCAAAAACATTCAGTACTTC.

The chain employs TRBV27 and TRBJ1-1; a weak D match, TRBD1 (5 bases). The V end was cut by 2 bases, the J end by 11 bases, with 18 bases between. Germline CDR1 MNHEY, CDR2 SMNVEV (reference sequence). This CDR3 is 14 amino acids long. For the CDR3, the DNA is TGTGCCAGCAGTTTAGGAGGGACGGGCCTTGCGGCTTTCTTT. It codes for CASSLGGTGLAAFF.

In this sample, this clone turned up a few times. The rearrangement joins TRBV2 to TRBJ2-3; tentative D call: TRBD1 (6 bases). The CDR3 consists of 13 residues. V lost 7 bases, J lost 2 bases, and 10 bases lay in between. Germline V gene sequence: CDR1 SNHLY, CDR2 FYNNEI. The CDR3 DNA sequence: TGTGCCAGCATCCGGACAGCCACAGATACGCAGTATTTT. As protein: CASIRTATDTQYF.

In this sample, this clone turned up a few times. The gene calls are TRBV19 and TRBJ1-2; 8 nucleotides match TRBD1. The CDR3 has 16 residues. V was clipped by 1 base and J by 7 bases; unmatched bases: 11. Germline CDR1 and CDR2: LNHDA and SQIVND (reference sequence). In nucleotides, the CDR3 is TGTGCCAGTAGTATAGCTGTCACAGGGGGTAGATTTGGCTACACCTTC. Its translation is CASSIAVTGGRFGYTF.

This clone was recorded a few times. The CDR3 coding sequence is TGCGCCAGCAGCCAAATCGGGTCGACCTACGAGCAGTACTTC. Translated: CASSQIGSTYEQYF. V and J are TRBV4-3 and TRBJ2-7; D gene uncertain. CDR1 is LGHNA and CDR2 is YSLEER in the germline V gene. This CDR3 is built from 14 residues. Trimming stripped 2 bases from V and 2 bases from J, with 10 bases between.

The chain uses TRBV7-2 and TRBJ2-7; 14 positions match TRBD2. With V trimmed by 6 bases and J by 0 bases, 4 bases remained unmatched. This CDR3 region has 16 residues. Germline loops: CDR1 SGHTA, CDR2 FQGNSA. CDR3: CASSPGTSGSSYEQYF. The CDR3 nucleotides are TGTGCCAGCAGTCCCGGGACTAGCGGGAGCTCCTACGAGCAGTACTTC. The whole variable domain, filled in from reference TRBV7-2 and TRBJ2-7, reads GAGVSQSPSNKVTEKGKDVELRCDPISGHTALYWYRQSLGQGLEFLIYFQGNSAPDKSGLPSDRFSAERTGGSVSTLTIQRTQQEDSAVYLCASSPGTSGSSYEQYFGPGTRLTVT.